Below are 10 T cell receptor beta chains sequenced from a single sample in a study of metastatic and nonmetastatic thyroid tumors. Patients were all untreated before their thyroid surgery. TCRdb reanalyzed the PCR reads with MiXCR. The repertoire consists of roughly 50,000 clones, with 22% occurring once and the leading ten covering approximately 3.9%. Sequencing was performed on blood. Receptors were obtained from a male donor with papillary thyroid cancer or a benign thyroid nodule (not recorded which). Some clones in this sample may be carry-over from other donors' samples.

The chain is built from TRBV27 and TRBJ2-1, with 9 bases fitting TRBD2. V was pared by 6 bases and J by 7 bases, with 10 bases of the junction left unmatched. This CDR3 comprises 15 residues. Germline V gene data show CDR1 as MNHEY and CDR2 as SMNVEV (reference sequence). DNA of the CDR3: TGTGCCAGCAGGATACGGGGGGCGGGGGGGAATGAGCAGTTCTTC. Protein: CASRIRGAGGNEQFF.

This clone is labeled as medium-sized (0.01 to 0.1%). V is TRBV6-1 and J is TRBJ2-7; TRBD2 matches at 11 bases. Per the germline V gene, CDR1 is MNHNS and CDR2 is SASEGT. The CDR3 totals 16 residues. The junction had 12 bases not matched to a gene; V was cut back by 7 bases and J by 4 bases. CDR3 residues: CASINGAGTSGYEQYF. Here the CDR3 DNA reads TGTGCCAGCATTAACGGGGCGGGGACTAGCGGTTACGAGCAGTACTTC.

The chain carries TRBV5-2 and TRBJ2-1; the D call of TRBD1 is as the table states it, not checked on the DNA. TRBV5-2 is reported as a pseudogene. This CDR3 has 20 residues. The CDR3 spells CASKPPGPLTSGGYRNEQFF. The CDR3 region has the DNA TGTGCCAGCAAACCTCCAGGACCCCTCACGTCAGGGGGCTATCGCAATGAGCAGTTCTTC.

A few counts support this clone. The chain carries TRBV19 and TRBJ2-7; D is unclear. The germline CDR1 and CDR2 sequences are LNHDA and SQIVND (reference sequence). V was pared by 5 bases and J by 2 bases, with 4 bases between. This CDR3 region has 11 residues. The CDR3 nucleotides read TGTGCCAGTAGTGACACCTACGAGCAGTACTTC. Residues: CASSDTYEQYF. The full variable domain, in which reference TRBV19 and TRBJ2-7 provide the parts outside the CDR3, is DGGITQSPKYLFRKEGQNVTLSCEQNLNHDAMYWYRQDPGQGLRLIYYSQIVNDFQKGDIAEGYSVSREKKESFPLTVTSAQKNPTAFYLCASSDTYEQYFGPGTRLTVT.

This clone was detected ten times or more. V usage is TRBV19 and J usage is TRBJ1-1; D gene uncertain. Trimming stripped 3 bases from V and 7 bases from J, with 12 bases between. Germline V gives CDR1 LNHDA, CDR2 SQIVND (reference sequence). The CDR3 runs to 13 residues. CDR3 nucleotide sequence: TGTGCCAGTAGTATTCAAGTCACAGTTGAAGCTTTCTTT. Translation gives CASSIQVTVEAFF.

This clone showed up just a few times. V is TRBV20-1 and J is TRBJ1-3; the D gene is possibly TRBD1 (6 bases). Trimming cost V 2 bases and J 4 bases, with 15 bases left between them. The CDR3 has 15 residues. Germline CDR1 is DFQATT and CDR2 is SNEGSKA (reference sequence). In DNA, the CDR3 is TGCAGTGCTAGACCCGATCGACAGGACGGAAACACCATATATTTT. Translated: CSARPDRQDGNTIYF.

The J gene is TRBJ2-3, the V gene TRBV2, with 9 bases matching TRBD2. This CDR3 is built from 18 residues. CDR1 is SNHLY, CDR2 FYNNEI, per germline. Unmatched junction bases numbered 12, after V lost 3 bases and J lost 2 bases. The CDR3 region is CASSETVGLAGFTDTQYF. In nucleotides, the CDR3 is TGTGCCAGCAGTGAGACGGTTGGGCTAGCGGGGTTCACAGATACGCAGTATTTT.

This clone was recorded at least ten times. The chain is built from TRBV12-3 or TRBV12-4 and TRBJ1-1; 7 bases align to TRBD1. V was pared by 5 bases and J by 5 bases, with 14 bases of the junction left unmatched. The length of the CDR3 is 16 residues. CDR3 sequence: CASSPGQGEVGTEAFF. The CDR3 nucleotides are TGTGCCAGCAGTCCGGGTCAGGGGGAGGTGGGGACTGAAGCTTTCTTT.

The chain is built from TRBV10-3 and TRBJ2-1; 8 bases line up with TRBD2. Germline V gene lookup returns CDR1 ENHRY and CDR2 SYGVKD. The V gene end was trimmed by 6 bases and the J gene end by 2 bases; junction bases not matched to a gene: 3. This CDR3 has 14 residues. CDR3 amino acids: CAIRPAGAYNEQFF. Written as DNA, the CDR3 is TGTGCCATCAGGCCAGCGGGGGCCTACAATGAGCAGTTCTTC.

A word on this clone: A much larger clone differs from this one at a single base, so this may be a read error. Other nucleotide sequences in the sample specify the same CDR3. The J gene is TRBJ2-1, the V gene TRBV6-1; D remains unclear. V lost 0 bases and J 8 bases, leaving 14 bases between the germline ends. The CDR3 has 15 amino acids. Germline CDR1 and CDR2: MNHNS and SASEGT. This CDR3 is CASSEAPGVGDEQFF. For the CDR3, the DNA is TGTGCCAGCAGTGAAGCGCCTGGAGTCGGAGATGAGCAGTTCTTC.